The 14 T cell receptor beta chains reported below all come from one sample, sequenced in a study of blood T cell repertoires in COVID-19 (TCRdb year 2020). To prepare the library, the immunoSEQ multiplex PCR assay was applied. The source is immuneACCESS, and TCRdb retained only in-frame sequences with V and J called. Part of the clones is not carried over; for the studies checked, unresolved V genes explain less than half of this, and the remainder is unexplained. Within this sample are some 150,000 clones, with 70% to 90% of them counted one time only. About 4.5% of the sample belongs to the ten largest clones. Material for sequencing was PBMCs or T cells enriched from blood (not recorded which). The source is a middle-aged man who had recovered from COVID-19.

This sequence joins TRBV28 and TRBJ2-7, with D perhaps TRBD2 (7 bases). Germline V lookup: CDR1 MDHEN, CDR2 SYDVKM. The CDR3 sequence is 14 residues long. Trimming left V 7 bases short and J 2 bases short, with 15 bases between. The CDR3 protein is CASTQRGGAYEQYF. DNA of the CDR3: TGTGCCAGCACTCAAAGGGGGGGCGCCTACGAGCAGTACTTC.

V gene TRBV28 combines with J gene TRBJ2-1, with TRBD2 identical over 13 bases. Germline values: CDR1 MDHEN, CDR2 SYDVKM. The CDR3 is 16 amino acids. Germline trimming cut 4 bases from V and 5 bases from J; bases unmatched to any gene: 5. The CDR3 sequence: CASSSGLAGDHNEQFF. Written as DNA, the CDR3 is TGTGCCAGCAGTTCCGGACTAGCGGGGGACCACAATGAGCAGTTCTTC.

This rearrangement joins TRBV27 to TRBJ1-3, with TRBD1 as a possible D gene (6 bases). Trimming pared 11 bases from V and 2 bases from J, leaving 13 bases between. The CDR3 runs 13 residues. Germline CDR1 MNHEY, CDR2 SMNVEV (reference sequence). CDR3 in DNA: TGTGCCGCCCGGGGGGCAACTGGAAACACCATATATTTT. Residues: CAARGATGNTIYF.

The CDR3 DNA sequence: TGTGCCAGTAGCCTCTGGCGGGACCTGGGAAATGAGCAGTTCTTC. It encodes CASSLWRDLGNEQFF. The chain combines TRBV19 with TRBJ2-1; perhaps TRBD2 as D (6 bases). Per the germline V gene, CDR1 is LNHDA and CDR2 is SQIVND (reference sequence). The CDR3 is 15 amino acids. The V and J ends lost 6 bases and 7 bases respectively, with 19 bases between them.

The rearrangement uses TRBV14 and TRBJ1-1, with TRBD1 matching 7 bases. Losses at the gene ends were 4 bases for V and 3 bases for J; bases not matched to a gene: 8. CDR3 length: 15 residues. Germline CDR1 reads SGHDN; CDR2 reads FVKESK. The CDR3 loop reads CASSPRQGLYTEAFF. The CDR3 bases are TGTGCCAGCAGCCCCCGACAGGGTTTGTACACTGAAGCTTTCTTT.

V is TRBV2 and J is TRBJ2-1; 12 nucleotides line up with TRBD2. Losses at the gene ends were 8 bases for V and 8 bases for J; bases not matched to a gene: 10. Looked up from germline, CDR1 is SNHLY and CDR2 is FYNNEI. The CDR3 is 15 residues long. The DNA for the CDR3 is TGTGCCAGCGGCGGACTAGCGGGATTCATCTATGAGCAGTTCTTC. This gives the protein CASGGLAGFIYEQFF. Filled out from reference TRBV2 and TRBJ2-1, the complete variable domain reads EPEVTQTPSHQVTQMGQEVILRCVPISNHLYFYWYRQILGQKVEFLVSFYNNEISEKSEIFDDQFSVERPDGSNFTLKIRSTKLEDSAMYFCASGGLAGFIYEQFFGPGTRLTVL.

The chain recombines TRBV24-1 with TRBJ1-5; 7 nucleotides line up with TRBD1. This CDR3 comprises 16 residues. V lost 5 bases and J lost 0; bases outside the gene matches: 6. Germline-derived CDR1 and CDR2 are KGHDR and SFDVKD. This chain's CDR3 is CATSGGGRHSNQPQHF. In DNA form, the CDR3 reads TGTGCCACCAGTGGAGGGGGCCGCCATAGCAATCAGCCCCAGCATTTT.

This clone showed up just once. The rearrangement joins TRBV7-2 to TRBJ2-5; 11 nucleotides line up with TRBD1. CDR1 and CDR2 (germline): SGHTA, FQGNSA. The CDR3 runs to 14 residues. Losses at the gene ends were 4 bases for V and 4 bases for J; bases not matched to a gene: 2. CDR3 region: CASSWDRGSETQYF. The CDR3 coding sequence is TGTGCCAGCAGCTGGGACAGGGGGTCAGAGACCCAGTACTTC. The variable domain in full, completed from reference TRBV7-2 and TRBJ2-5, reads GAGVSQSPSNKVTEKGKDVELRCDPISGHTALYWYRQSLGQGLEFLIYFQGNSAPDKSGLPSDRFSAERTGGSVSTLTIQRTQQEDSAVYLCASSWDRGSETQYFGPGTRLLVL.

The J gene is TRBJ2-5, the V gene TRBV5-6; TRBD2 aligns across 9 bases. Trimming cost V 7 bases and J 5 bases; bases outside gene matches: 9. This CDR3 is built from 14 residues. CDR1 SGHDT and CDR2 YYEEEE come from the germline V gene. The DNA for the CDR3 is TGTGCCAGCCGGGCGGGGGGGGGCCGGGAGACCCAGTACTTC. It yields the protein CASRAGGGRETQYF. Looking up the rest from reference TRBV5-6 and TRBJ2-5 gives the full variable domain: DAGVTQSPTHLIKTRGQQVTLRCSPKSGHDTVSWYQQALGQGPQFIFQYYEEEERQRGNFPDRFSGHQFPNYSSELNVNALLLGDSALYLCASRAGGGRETQYFGPGTRLLVL.

The chain combines TRBV10-3 with TRBJ2-5, with 9 bases that match TRBD2. The CDR3 sequence is 15 residues long. J gave up 5 bases and V 0 bases, and 4 bases lay outside the gene matches. The germline V gene has CDR1 ENHRY and CDR2 SYGVKD. CDR3 DNA: TGTGCCATCAGTGAGTCGACTAGCGGAGCGGAGACCCAGTACTTC. It is translated as CAISESTSGAETQYF.

The chain is built from TRBV3-1 (or the pseudogene TRBV3-2) and TRBJ2-6; 7 nucleotides align to TRBD1. Germline trimming cut 1 base from V and 16 bases from J; bases unmatched to any gene: 7. This CDR3 spans 13 amino acids. Germline V gene sequence: CDR1 LGHDT, CDR2 YNNKEL (reference sequence). CDR3 region: CASSQGIEQGLTF. Written as DNA, the CDR3 is TGTGCCAGCAGCCAAGGAATCGAACAGGGGCTGACTTTC.

This chain joins TRBV7-9 and TRBJ1-2; 7 bases agree with TRBD1. V shed 4 bases and J 7 bases; nucleotides not matched to a gene: 15. The germline V gene has CDR1 SEHNR and CDR2 FQNEAQ (reference sequence). This CDR3 has 16 residues. CDR3 protein: CASSSFRQGRTVGYTF. CDR3 nucleotides: TGTGCCAGCAGCTCATTCCGACAGGGAAGAACGGTTGGCTACACCTTC.

On this clone: The junction shows a germline mismatch at one end, possibly a read error. This chain connects TRBV7-7 to TRBJ2-2; possible D gene TRBD1, 6 bases. Germline-derived CDR1 and CDR2 are SSHAT and FNYEAQ (reference sequence). This CDR3 spans 15 amino acids. The DNA of the CDR3 is TGTGCTAGCAGCTCCCGTATGGGGGCGGGCGGGGAGCTGTTTTTT. Its translation: CASSSRMGAGGELFF.

This clone was seen only once. This chain links TRBV6-2 or TRBV6-3 with TRBJ2-7; D is uncertain. The V and J ends lost 4 bases and 11 bases respectively, with 12 bases between them. Per the germline V gene, CDR1 is MNHEY and CDR2 is SVGEGT. The CDR3 spans 11 residues. DNA of the CDR3: TGTGCCAGCAGTTCGACTTCCTCGGAGTACTTC. Translation: CASSSTSSEYF.